This paragraph covers one T cell receptor (beta chain) sequence. Its antigen is unidentified. This entry comes from a study of cytomegalovirus exposure and HLA in healthy donors. Primers included in the PCR were 60 Vbeta and 13 Jbeta primers. Profiled with immunoSEQ multiplex PCR; TCRdb holds only in-frame clones, not every one. This sample has some 96,000 clones; roughly 80% occur once, and the top ten carry around 7%. General study points: TCR beta V- and J-gene trimming, according to a later analysis, was linked to a missense DCLRE1C variant. A later analysis showed HLA-associated TCR beta chains outstripping equally common others in clonal expansion.

V lost 3 bases and J 4 bases, leaving 12 bases between the germline ends. Germline V lookup: CDR1 SEHNR, CDR2 FQNEAQ (reference sequence). The CDR3 has 14 residues. The clonotype was recovered from a man aged 35-49 years in good health and CMV-seropositive. The specimen sequenced was PBMCs. This rearrangement joins TRBV7-9 to TRBJ2-5, with TRBD1 as a possible D gene (6 bases). The CDR3 loop reads CASSFGGGAETQYF. The CDR3 DNA sequence: TGTGCCAGCAGCTTTGGTGGGGGCGCAGAGACCCAGTACTTC.